This TCR beta chain was recovered during a study of blood T cell repertoires in COVID-19. Across the whole study: Collection of acute and convalescent COVID-19 samples took place in the United States, Italy and Spain.

Per the original methods: Estimates of nucleated cell counts were drawn from the amplification of reference gene primers. TCRdb's copy holds only in-frame clones and misses some; the assay was immunoSEQ multiplex PCR. V and J calls and clone size come straight from that table; D and trimming were deduced from the DNA. In the table there are hundreds of thousands of clones, 75% to 90% of which are singletons. CDR1 SGHRS and CDR2 YFSETQ come from the germline V gene. There are 13 residues in the CDR3. With V trimmed by 8 bases and J by 8 bases, 8 bases remained unmatched. This clone has a single count. This rearrangement joins TRBV5-1 to TRBJ2-1, with TRBD2 matching over 9 bases. The material sequenced was PBMCs or T cells enriched from blood (not recorded which). This clonotype originated in a middle-aged woman who had recovered from COVID-19. CDR3 in amino acids: CASRLAGRDEQFF. Written as DNA, the CDR3 is TGCGCCAGTCGGCTAGCGGGGAGGGATGAGCAGTTCTTC.